The 12 T cell receptor beta chains given below trace back to one sample, sequenced in a study of T-cell memory formation after mild COVID-19. TCRdb ran MiXCR on the 5' RACE reads and lists one entry per CDR3 protein. The table shows about 340,000 distinct CDR3 sequences, with about 15% occurring only once. Sequenced material: PBMCs or a T cell subset sorted from them (not recorded which). The source of these receptors is a man between 18 and 29 years old who had mild COVID-19 (a few samples of this study predate the infection). Cell type and time point are not known.

This clonotype was seen a few times. The chain joins TRBV7-2 to TRBJ2-3; 9 bases agree with TRBD2. The V segment lost 5 bases and the J segment 4 bases; nucleotides outside the gene matches: 10. Germline CDR1 reads SGHTA; CDR2 reads FQGNSA. The CDR3 has 16 residues. CDR3 DNA: TGTGCCAGCAGCCGATTGTCGATAGCGGGGGCAGATACGCAGTATTTT. Encoded protein: CASSRLSIAGADTQYF.

The V gene is TRBV5-8, the J gene TRBJ1-1; D is perhaps TRBD1 (5 bases). Trimming took 5 bases from V and 6 from J, leaving 11 bases between them. Germline V CDR1 and CDR2: SGHTS, YDEGEE. The CDR3 contains 12 residues. The CDR3, as DNA: TGTGCCAGCAGTGCGCGGGGCCCTGAAGCTTTCTTT. It encodes CASSARGPEAFF. The full variable domain, completed using reference TRBV5-8 and TRBJ1-1, is EAGVTQSPTHLIKTRGQQATLRCSPISGHTSVYWYQQALGLGLQFLLWYDEGEERNRGNFPPRFSGRQFPNYSSELNVNALELEDSALYLCASSARGPEAFFGQGTRLTVV.

This chain links TRBV13 with TRBJ2-2; D is perhaps TRBD2 (5 bases). The germline gives CDR1 PRHDT, CDR2 FYEKMQ (reference sequence). V was shortened by 0 bases and J by 8 bases, with 19 bases between the two germline ends. This CDR3 has 17 amino acids. CDR3 protein: CASSLGWLGGSAGELFF. In DNA, the CDR3 is TGTGCCAGCAGCTTAGGTTGGTTAGGAGGATCGGCTGGGGAGCTGTTTTTT.

CDR3 DNA: TGCGCCAGCAGCTTGGAAGGCTTCGGCTACGAGCAGTACTTC. It encodes CASSLEGFGYEQYF. J is TRBJ2-7 and V is TRBV5-1; no definite D call. This CDR3 comprises 14 residues. Germline V gene lookup returns CDR1 SGHRS and CDR2 YFSETQ. Trimming took 0 bases from V and 3 from J, leaving 10 bases between them.

This clonotype showed up many times. The CDR3 loop reads CASSLSRELFF. The CDR3 DNA follows: TGTGCCAGCAGTTTAAGCAGGGAACTGTTTTTT. The J gene is TRBJ1-4, the V gene TRBV28, with D perhaps TRBD1 (5 bases). Germline V gene sequence: CDR1 MDHEN, CDR2 SYDVKM. The V end lost 2 bases, the J end lost 12 bases, and 7 bases lay between the germline ends. This CDR3 has 11 amino acids.

CDR3 in amino acids: CASSLQFLGNEDEQYF. The DNA of the CDR3 is TGTGCCAGCAGCTTACAGTTTCTCGGGAATGAGGACGAGCAGTACTTC. This chain links TRBV7-9 with TRBJ2-7, with D possibly matching TRBD2 (5 bases). The CDR3 contains 16 residues. Per the germline V gene, CDR1 is SEHNR and CDR2 is FQNEAQ (reference sequence). V lost 2 bases and J lost 5, with 19 bases in between.

The V gene is TRBV3-1, the J gene TRBJ1-1, with unresolved D. This CDR3 is built from 16 residues. The V and J ends lost 0 bases and 1 base respectively, with 12 bases between them. Germline V gives CDR1 LGHDT, CDR2 YNNKEL (reference sequence). The CDR3 DNA sequence: TGTGCCAGCAGCCAAGATTTTCCGGGAGGGAACACTGAAGCTTTCTTT. Encoded protein: CASSQDFPGGNTEAFF.

This clonotype was seen only a few times. The chain links TRBV4-3 to TRBJ1-2; D is unclear. CDR3 length: 15 amino acids. Germline lookup yields CDR1 LGHNA and CDR2 YSLEER. V lost 4 bases and J 5 bases, leaving 17 bases between the germline ends. The CDR3 reads CASSPLVGRGYGYTF. CDR3 nucleotides: TGCGCCAGCAGCCCCTTGGTCGGGCGTGGGTATGGCTACACCTTC.

This clonotype turned up a few times. The chain is built from TRBV6-2 or TRBV6-3 and TRBJ2-4, with 8 bases matching TRBD1. Trimming removed 6 bases from V and 8 bases from J; junction bases left unmatched: 12. The CDR3 has 15 amino acids. The germline V gene has CDR1 MNHEY and CDR2 SVGEGT. The CDR3 DNA is TGTGCCAGCAGCTTCGGACAGGGTGGGCCAGACATTCAGTACTTC. Its protein product is CASSFGQGGPDIQYF.

This clonotype came up many times. The CDR3, as DNA: TGTGCCAGCAGCCCCGGGAGGGGCGTCCAGCGGTACAATGAGCAGTTCTTC. It is translated as CASSPGRGVQRYNEQFF. The chain has TRBV11-2 and TRBJ2-1; 8 bases agree with TRBD2. CDR3 length: 17 residues. J lost 4 bases, V lost 5 bases, and 13 bases had no gene match. Germline assignment: CDR1 SGHAT and CDR2 FQNNGV.

This clonotype appeared many times. The rearrangement joins TRBV4-3 to TRBJ2-7; TRBD1 matches 7 bases. Looked up from germline, CDR1 is LGHNA and CDR2 is YSLEER. V was pared by 0 bases and J by 4 bases, with 6 bases of the junction left unmatched. The CDR3 is made up of 15 amino acids. For the CDR3, the DNA is TGCGCCAGCAGCCAAGATAGACAGGGAGTTTACGAGCAGTACTTC. Protein product: CASSQDRQGVYEQYF.

The rearrangement uses TRBV27 and TRBJ2-3; a weak D match, TRBD2 (5 bases). Germline V gene data show CDR1 as MNHEY and CDR2 as SMNVEV (reference sequence). The CDR3 contains 14 residues. Trimming pared 5 bases from V and 2 bases from J, leaving 11 bases between. CDR3 sequence reads: CASSLGIVTDTQYF. The CDR3 DNA follows: TGTGCCAGCAGTCTCGGGATTGTCACAGATACGCAGTATTTT.